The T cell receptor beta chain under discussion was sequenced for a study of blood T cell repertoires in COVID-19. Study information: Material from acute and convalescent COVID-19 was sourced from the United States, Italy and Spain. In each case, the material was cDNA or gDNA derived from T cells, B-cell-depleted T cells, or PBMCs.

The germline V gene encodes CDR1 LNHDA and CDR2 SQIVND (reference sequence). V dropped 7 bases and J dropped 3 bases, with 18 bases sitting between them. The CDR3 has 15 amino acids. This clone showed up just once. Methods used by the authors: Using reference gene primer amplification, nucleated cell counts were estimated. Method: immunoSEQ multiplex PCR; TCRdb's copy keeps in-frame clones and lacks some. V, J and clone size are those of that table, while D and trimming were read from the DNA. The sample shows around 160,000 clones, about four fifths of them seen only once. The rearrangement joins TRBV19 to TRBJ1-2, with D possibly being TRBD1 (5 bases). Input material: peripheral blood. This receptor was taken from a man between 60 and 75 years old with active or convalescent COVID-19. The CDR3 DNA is TGTGCCAGTACCCCTCGAAGGGGCGAAGACTATGGCTACACCTTC. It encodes CASTPRRGEDYGYTF.